One sample yielded the 29 T cell receptor beta chains listed below, sequenced in a study of T cell responses to AZD1222 COVID-19 vaccine. Assay used: immunoSEQ multiplex PCR; TCRdb lists only in-frame clones, some missing. This repertoire shows under 170,000 clones, over 75% found once; its top ten account for approximately 3%. The sample in question was peripheral blood, obtained 28 days after the second AZD1222 dose. These receptors came from an adult who received the AZD1222 COVID-19 vaccine.

This chain links TRBV30 with TRBJ1-5, with unresolved D. The germline V gene has CDR1 GTSNPN and CDR2 SVGIG (reference sequence). The length of the CDR3 is 13 residues. Trimming stripped 3 bases from V and 4 bases from J, with 10 bases between. CDR3: CAWSPLQNQPQHF. The CDR3 region has the DNA TGTGCCTGGAGCCCCCTACAGAATCAGCCCCAGCATTTT.

This clone was found once. The CDR3 reads CASSLYTGELFF. The CDR3 DNA reads as TGTGCCAGCAGCTTGTACACCGGGGAGCTGTTTTTT. This chain links TRBV7-8 with TRBJ2-2; D is undetermined. This CDR3 has 12 amino acids. The V and J ends lost 3 bases and 3 bases respectively, with 2 bases between them. Germline CDR1 and CDR2: SGHVS and FQNEAQ.

This chain joins TRBV27 and TRBJ2-7; 10 nucleotides match TRBD1. This CDR3 spans 14 amino acids. After removal of 5 bases from V and 2 bases from J, the junction contained 3 bases not matched to a gene. CDR1 is MNHEY and CDR2 is SMNVEV in the germline V gene (reference sequence). CDR3 DNA: TGTGCCAGCAGTCGACAGGGGGCAACCTACGAGCAGTACTTC. Translation gives CASSRQGATYEQYF.

This clone was seen once. The J gene is TRBJ2-2, the V gene TRBV29-1; TRBD1 matches 8 bases. The CDR3 sequence is 14 residues long. Germline CDR1 and CDR2: SQVTM and ANQGSEA. Trimming at V came to 6 bases and at J to 7 bases, leaving 10 bases not matched to a gene. The CDR3 sequence is CSVPSRGRDGELFF. In DNA form, the CDR3 reads TGCAGCGTCCCATCCAGGGGGCGCGACGGGGAGCTGTTTTTT.

This sequence joins TRBV12-3 or TRBV12-4 and TRBJ1-2, with TRBD1 matching over 7 bases. V was pared by 4 bases and J by 4 bases, with 3 bases of the junction left unmatched. The CDR3 contains 13 residues. The CDR3 nucleotides are TGTGCCAGCAGTTACAGGGGAGTCTATGGCTACACCTTC. Protein sequence: CASSYRGVYGYTF.

A single count supports this clone. The V gene is TRBV4-1, the J gene TRBJ1-4; TRBD1 agrees at 7 bases. Germline values: CDR1 MGHRA, CDR2 YSYEKL. The V segment lost 1 base and the J segment 7 bases; nucleotides outside the gene matches: 12. The CDR3 covers 17 residues. The CDR3 region is CASSQGIRQGASEKLFF. The CDR3, as DNA: TGCGCCAGCAGCCAAGGAATCAGACAGGGTGCGAGTGAAAAACTGTTTTTT.

This chain connects TRBV9 to TRBJ2-5, with 9 bases fitting TRBD2. The CDR3 is made up of 16 amino acids. Trimming cost V 3 bases and J 1 base; bases outside gene matches: 7. Germline V gene data show CDR1 as SGDLS and CDR2 as YYNGEE. The CDR3 DNA sequence: TGTGCCAGCAGCGCGACCGGACTAGCGTTCCAAGAGACCCAGTACTTC. It encodes CASSATGLAFQETQYF.

This clone has only one observation. This chain joins TRBV6-5 and TRBJ1-5; no clear D. V was clipped by 2 bases and J by 2 bases, with 13 bases between them. The germline CDR1 and CDR2 sequences are MNHEY and SVGAGI. The CDR3 covers 16 residues. CDR3 nucleotides: TGTGCCAGCAGTTACGCCGTCCCCCTGGGCAATCAGCCCCAGCATTTT. Amino acid sequence: CASSYAVPLGNQPQHF.

This clone has only a few counts. CDR3 bases: TGTGCCAGCAGCTTAGAAGGGGGCCCCACAGATACGCAGTATTTT. It yields the protein CASSLEGGPTDTQYF. This chain uses TRBV11-3 with TRBJ2-3, with 7 bases that match TRBD1. CDR3 length equals 15 residues. The trim removed 0 bases at V and 2 bases at J, leaving 2 bases unmatched. Germline-derived CDR1 and CDR2 are SGHNT and YENEEA.

This chain connects TRBV19 to TRBJ2-3; 7 nucleotides align to TRBD2. The CDR3 consists of 11 residues. V lost 6 bases, J lost 10 bases, and 4 bases stayed unmatched. Germline V gene sequence: CDR1 LNHDA, CDR2 SQIVND (reference sequence). The CDR3 DNA sequence: TGTGCCAGTAGGGCTAGCGGAGCGCAGTATTTT. Its translation: CASRASGAQYF.

The chain combines TRBV11-2 with TRBJ2-7, with 11 bases matching TRBD2. The junction had 7 bases not matched to a gene; V was cut back by 1 base and J by 5 bases. Per the germline V gene, CDR1 is SGHAT and CDR2 is FQNNGV. This CDR3 spans 16 amino acids. CDR3 sequence reads: CASSLGTSGSRDEQYF. CDR3 in DNA: TGTGCCAGCAGCTTAGGGACTAGCGGGTCCCGGGACGAGCAGTACTTC.

The chain uses TRBV2 and TRBJ2-3; 10 bases map to TRBD2. V shed 3 bases and J 1 base; nucleotides not matched to a gene: 16. This CDR3 region has 20 residues. Germline CDR1 is SNHLY and CDR2 is FYNNEI. The CDR3 DNA follows: TGTGCCAGCAGTGAGAAGGCAGCCGGGACTAGCGCAAAACGCACAGATACGCAGTATTTT. Protein: CASSEKAAGTSAKRTDTQYF.

The rearrangement links TRBV7-9 to TRBJ1-2; possible D gene TRBD1, 5 bases. The germline V gene encodes CDR1 SEHNR and CDR2 FQNEAQ (reference sequence). The CDR3 extends over 15 amino acids. Between the trimmed V and J ends, which lost 2 bases and 3 bases, there was a span of 13 bases. For the CDR3, the DNA is TGTGCCAGCAGCTTACCAGAGGGGTTGCACTATGGCTACACCTTC. This gives the protein CASSLPEGLHYGYTF.

V is TRBV3-1 (or the pseudogene TRBV3-2) and J is TRBJ1-6; D possibly corresponds to TRBD1 (5 bases). Germline lookup yields CDR1 LGHDT and CDR2 YNNKEL (reference sequence). V was trimmed by 0 bases and J by 10 bases, leaving 10 bases between them. This CDR3 has 14 residues. CDR3 coding DNA: TGTGCCAGCAGCCAAGATGGGTGGGGGTCACCCCTCCACTTT. This codes for CASSQDGWGSPLHF.

In its sample, this clone was seen once. The chain uses TRBV25-1 and TRBJ1-4, with TRBD1 identical over 9 bases. This CDR3 comprises 15 residues. The V and J ends lost 2 bases and 4 bases, in that order; junction bases with no gene match: 2. In germline, CDR1 is MGHDK, CDR2 SYGVNS. CDR3: CASSEPGQGNEKLFF. The CDR3 region has the DNA TGTGCCAGCAGTGAACCGGGACAGGGTAATGAAAAACTGTTTTTT.

The chain recombines TRBV4-1 with TRBJ1-2; 8 bases agree with TRBD1. V was pared by 2 bases and J by 5 bases, with 1 base of the junction left unmatched. Germline CDR1 and CDR2: MGHRA and YSYEKL. The CDR3 is 13 amino acids. The CDR3 nucleotides are TGCGCCAGCAGCCAACAGGGGGCTTATGGCTACACCTTC. The encoded protein is CASSQQGAYGYTF.

The rearrangement joins TRBV5-6 to TRBJ1-4; 7 bases line up with TRBD1. Germline V gives CDR1 SGHDT, CDR2 YYEEEE. Trimming at V came to 0 bases and at J to 2 bases, leaving 1 base not matched to a gene. This CDR3 has 15 residues. For the CDR3, the DNA is TGTGCCAGCAGCTTGGCAGGGGGGACTAATGAAAAACTGTTTTTT. It yields the protein CASSLAGGTNEKLFF.

This chain uses TRBV9 with TRBJ1-3, with D perhaps matching TRBD1 (6 bases). V gave up 0 bases and J gave up 3 bases, with 10 bases separating them. Germline V CDR1 and CDR2: SGDLS, YYNGEE. The CDR3 consists of 15 residues. The CDR3 DNA reads as TGTGCCAGCAGCGTAGGCAGGGGCCTTGGAAACACCATATATTTT. Its protein product is CASSVGRGLGNTIYF.

The chain joins TRBV5-4 to TRBJ2-7; TRBD2 might be the D (6 bases). The CDR3 spans 12 residues. Germline V gene sequence: CDR1 SGHNT, CDR2 YYREEE (reference sequence). Trimming cost V 6 bases and J 6 bases, with 13 bases left between them. CDR3 sequence (DNA): TGTGCCAGCAAGGAGGGCCTAAGCGAGCAGTACTTC. Translation gives CASKEGLSEQYF.

The V gene is TRBV6-5, the J gene TRBJ2-2, with TRBD1 matching over 9 bases. The CDR3 sequence is 15 residues long. The germline V gene has CDR1 MNHEY and CDR2 SVGAGI. Trimming took 4 bases from V and 4 from J; bases not matched to a gene: 4. This CDR3 reads CASSLTGGSTGELFF. The CDR3 bases are TGTGCCAGCAGTTTAACAGGGGGCAGCACCGGGGAGCTGTTTTTT.

This chain's CDR3 is CASSNDQGSYNEQFF. The CDR3 DNA follows: TGTGCCAGCAGTAACGACCAGGGCTCCTACAATGAGCAGTTCTTC. The chain employs TRBV6-2 or TRBV6-3 and TRBJ2-1, with D tentatively TRBD1 (5 bases). The germline V and J ends were trimmed by 5 bases and 0 bases, with 11 bases remaining between them. CDR3 length: 15 residues. Germline CDR1 MNHEY, CDR2 SVGEGT.

V and J are TRBV5-5 and TRBJ2-4; no clear D gene. The CDR3 totals 14 residues. The germline V gene has CDR1 SGHKS and CDR2 YYEKEE (reference sequence). The ends were cut back, 0 bases at V and 6 bases at J, with 10 bases in the middle. Here the CDR3 DNA reads TGTGCCAGCAGCTTGGAACAGAACCTAAACATTCAGTACTTC. Its translation is CASSLEQNLNIQYF.

The V and J genes are TRBV2 and TRBJ2-2, with 7 bases lining up with TRBD1. Germline values: CDR1 SNHLY, CDR2 FYNNEI. The V and J ends lost 4 bases and 2 bases, in that order; junction bases with no gene match: 4. The CDR3 consists of 15 residues. This CDR3 is CASSGQGVNTGELFF. In DNA, the CDR3 is TGTGCCAGCAGTGGGCAGGGGGTAAACACCGGGGAGCTGTTTTTT.

The genes are TRBV27 and TRBJ2-7; D is perhaps TRBD2 (5 bases). This CDR3 is built from 15 residues. Germline CDR1 MNHEY, CDR2 SMNVEV (reference sequence). V lost 5 bases, J lost 3 bases, and 17 bases lay in between. The CDR3 is CASSPSLAGIYEQYF. The CDR3 nucleotides are TGTGCCAGCAGTCCCTCTCTAGCAGGAATCTACGAGCAGTACTTC.

This rearrangement joins TRBV30 to TRBJ1-3; 7 bases line up with TRBD1. Germline assignment: CDR1 GTSNPN and CDR2 SVGIG (reference sequence). This CDR3 region has 14 residues. V shed 4 bases and J 0 bases; nucleotides not matched to a gene: 3. CDR3 residues: CAWNQGDSGNTIYF. Written as DNA, the CDR3 is TGTGCCTGGAATCAGGGGGACTCTGGAAACACCATATATTTT.

In this sample, this clone turned up once. The chain couples TRBV30 to TRBJ2-3; D is ambiguous. CDR1 and CDR2 from the germline V gene are GTSNPN and SVGIG (reference sequence). CDR3 size: 12 residues. Trimming took 4 bases from V and 6 from J, leaving 11 bases between them. This CDR3 reads CAWMLGVDTQYF. CDR3 nucleotides: TGTGCCTGGATGCTTGGGGTCGATACGCAGTATTTT. Complete variable domain (other parts from reference TRBV30 and TRBJ2-3): SQTIHQWPATLVQPVGSPLSLECTVEGTSNPNLYWYRQAAGRGLQLLFYSVGIGQISSEVPQNLSASRPQDRQFILSSKKLLLSDSGFYLCAWMLGVDTQYFGPGTRLTVL.

The rearrangement joins TRBV6-5 to TRBJ1-2; D gene unclear. This CDR3 spans 13 amino acids. The V gene's germline CDR1 is MNHEY and CDR2 SVGAGI. Trimming shortened V by 6 bases and J by 7 bases, and 15 bases separated the two germline ends. The CDR3 sequence is CASSQLRTSGYTF. For the CDR3, the DNA is TGTGCCAGCAGCCAACTTAGGACGAGTGGCTACACCTTC.

The chain uses TRBV5-4 and TRBJ1-5; 9 nucleotides align to TRBD1. The CDR3 has 16 residues. The germline gives CDR1 SGHNT, CDR2 YYREEE (reference sequence). Trimming took 4 bases from V and 6 from J; bases not matched to a gene: 11. The CDR3 spells CASSNMGQGGVQPQHF. In DNA form, the CDR3 reads TGTGCCAGCAGCAATATGGGACAGGGAGGAGTTCAGCCCCAGCATTTT.

This clone occurred once. The chain uses TRBV4-1 and TRBJ1-5; D gene uncertain. V lost 0 bases and J lost 2, with 14 bases in between. The CDR3 length is 17 residues. Germline V gene sequence: CDR1 MGHRA, CDR2 YSYEKL. CDR3 sequence (DNA): TGCGCCAGCAGCCAAGAGGGAGGAGGTTCAGGCAATCAGCCCCAGCATTTT. Protein sequence: CASSQEGGGSGNQPQHF.